This TCR beta chain derives from a study of T cell responses to AZD1222 COVID-19 vaccine. General study results and limits: Donors, mostly white British, included more females; clonal diversity was possibly underestimated. At 160-218 and 743-854, vaccine-associated CD4 TCRs were dominant, and they spanned spike. Just five to seven AZD1222 recipients tested seropositive at baseline.

The CDR3 sequence is 13 residues long. Trimming left V 3 bases short and J 3 bases short, with 8 bases between. Germline V gives CDR1 KGHSH, CDR2 LQKENI. As concerns this clone: As yet, its antigen is unknown. This CDR3 is also generated by other DNA sequences in the sample.

The repertoire was sequenced with immunoSEQ multiplex PCR; TCRdb's copy has only in-frame clones and lacks some. The table records more than 150,000 clones, 85% to 90% of them present only once. This rearrangement joins TRBV18 to TRBJ1-2, with unresolved D. The specimen comprised peripheral blood, sampled on day 0 of AZD1222 vaccination. The TCR sequence derives from an adult in good health. Here the CDR3 DNA reads TGTGCCAGCTCACCGGGAGGAGACTATGGCTACACCTTC. This gives the protein CASSPGGDYGYTF.